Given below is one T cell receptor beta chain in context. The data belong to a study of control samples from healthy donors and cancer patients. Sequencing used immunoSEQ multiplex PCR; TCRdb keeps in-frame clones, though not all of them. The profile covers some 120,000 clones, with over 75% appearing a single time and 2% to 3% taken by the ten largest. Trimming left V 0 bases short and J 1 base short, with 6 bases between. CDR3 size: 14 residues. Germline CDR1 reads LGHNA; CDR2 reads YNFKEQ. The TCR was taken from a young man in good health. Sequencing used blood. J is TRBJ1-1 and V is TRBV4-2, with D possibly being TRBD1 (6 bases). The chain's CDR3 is CASSQETGNTEAFF. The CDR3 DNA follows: TGTGCCAGCAGCCAAGAGACAGGGAACACTGAAGCTTTCTTT.